One sample yielded the 27 T cell receptor beta chains listed below, sequenced in a study of Graves' ophthalmopathy and Graves' hyperthyroidism. The authors amplified TCR beta CDR3 regions from RNA transcripts. The authors performed first-round RT-PCR with HTBI primers and then a second-round multiplex PCR. Each CDR3 protein gets one entry after TCRdb re-called the multiplex PCR reads with MiXCR. The profile covers around 400,000 distinct CDR3 sequences, with 20% to 25% appearing a single time and 2.5% to 3% taken by the ten largest. The sequencing sample was made of peripheral blood. These receptor sequences come from a woman aged 18-29 years with stable Graves' hyperthyroidism.

This clonotype occurred many times. The chain is built from TRBV20-1 and TRBJ2-5, with D maybe TRBD1 (6 bases). The germline CDR1 and CDR2 sequences are DFQATT and SNEGSKA (reference sequence). The V and J ends lost 8 bases and 4 bases respectively, with 14 bases between them. The CDR3 covers 12 residues. CDR3 amino acids: CSSESRGETQYF. Here the CDR3 DNA reads TGCAGTTCTGAATCCAGGGGAGAGACCCAGTACTTC.

Ten or more counts support this clonotype. The chain employs TRBV2 and TRBJ2-5; unclear D gene. Germline V gene sequence: CDR1 SNHLY, CDR2 FYNNEI. V shed 4 bases and J shed 0 bases, with 9 bases lying between them. The CDR3 length is 14 residues. CDR3 DNA sequence: TGTGCCAGCAGTGCACGGGCGAACCAAGAGACCCAGTACTTC. This encodes CASSARANQETQYF.

This clonotype was seen ten or more times. The rearrangement uses TRBV6-9 and TRBJ1-6; D unclear. With 7 bases removed from V and 5 bases from J, the gap between germline ends came to 15 bases. The CDR3 is 15 residues long. Germline CDR1 MNHGY, CDR2 SVAAGI. The CDR3 DNA reads TGTGCCAGCACCGCAAAGGACGGAGATAATTCACCCCTCCACTTT. It is translated as CASTAKDGDNSPLHF.

This clonotype was counted ten times or more. This chain links TRBV20-1 with TRBJ2-5, with TRBD2 matching 12 bases. With 6 bases clipped from V and 2 bases from J, the junction kept 10 bases outside the gene matches. The V gene's germline CDR1 is DFQATT and CDR2 SNEGSKA (reference sequence). The CDR3 has 16 amino acids. CDR3 sequence: CSADPGLAGRQETQYF. CDR3 nucleotide sequence: TGCAGTGCCGACCCCGGACTAGCGGGACGACAAGAGACCCAGTACTTC.

This clonotype has only a few counts. This chain links TRBV4-1 with TRBJ1-5; D remains unclear. The germline V gene has CDR1 MGHRA and CDR2 YSYEKL. The V gene lost 3 bases and the J gene lost 1 base, with 7 bases spanning the gap. The CDR3 has 14 residues. CDR3 amino acids: CASSQSVSNQPQHF. CDR3 nucleotide sequence: TGCGCCAGCAGCCAGTCCGTGAGCAATCAGCCCCAGCATTTT.

To note about this clonotype: A much more abundant neighbour one base away suggests this may be a read error. V usage is TRBV6-1 and J usage is TRBJ2-2, with D unresolved. This CDR3 is 12 amino acids long. Per germline, CDR1 MNHNS and CDR2 SASEGT. V was clipped by 8 bases and J by 4 bases, with 8 bases between them. CDR3 DNA: TGTGCCAGCTGGAGAAGCACCGGGGAGCTGTTTTTT. Translation gives CASWRSTGELFF.

Many counts were recorded for this clonotype. This sequence joins TRBV12-3 or TRBV12-4 and TRBJ1-2; TRBD1 matches 7 bases. V lost 3 bases to trimming and J lost 8 bases; unmatched junction nucleotides: 6. The CDR3 has 13 amino acids. The CDR3 DNA is TGTGCCAGCAGTTTTCAGGGGGAAGGGGGCTACACCTTC. The encoded protein is CASSFQGEGGYTF.

This clonotype was found many times. V is TRBV10-3 and J is TRBJ1-2; 8 bases line up with TRBD1. Germline lookup yields CDR1 ENHRY and CDR2 SYGVKD. The CDR3 totals 11 residues. With 10 bases clipped from V and 6 bases from J, the junction kept 4 bases outside the gene matches. Here the CDR3 reads CATQGGHGYTF. CDR3 DNA sequence: TGTGCCACACAGGGGGGCCATGGCTACACCTTC.

The table lists this clonotype with many counts. This chain uses TRBV2 with TRBJ2-2; 7 positions agree with TRBD2. V shed 6 bases, J shed 5 bases, and the junction held 3 bases outside the gene matches. The germline V gene encodes CDR1 SNHLY and CDR2 FYNNEI. The CDR3 contains 13 residues. CDR3 bases: TGTGCCAGCAGGGGACTAAGGACCGGGGAGCTGTTTTTT. This encodes CASRGLRTGELFF.

The gene calls are TRBV20-1 and TRBJ1-5; no clear D. V shed 4 bases and J shed 5 bases, with 27 bases lying between them. The CDR3 runs to 18 residues. CDR1 and CDR2 (germline): DFQATT, SNEGSKA (reference sequence). The CDR3 nucleotides read TGCAGTGCTAATATCCCGGGCCGGACGGGTTTGAAGGATCAGCCCCAGCATTTT. This gives the protein CSANIPGRTGLKDQPQHF.

This clonotype has at least ten counts. This chain joins TRBV6-5 and TRBJ2-7; TRBD2 aligns across 9 bases. Losses at the gene ends were 10 bases for V and 5 bases for J; bases not matched to a gene: 9. Germline V gives CDR1 MNHEY, CDR2 SVGAGI. The CDR3 has 13 residues. CDR3 DNA: TGTGCCACCTACGTAGCGGGAGTTGACGAGCAGTACTTC. Its protein product is CATYVAGVDEQYF.

This chain connects TRBV5-6 to TRBJ2-7, with D tentatively TRBD2 (6 bases). The CDR3 runs to 14 residues. Germline V gene lookup returns CDR1 SGHDT and CDR2 YYEEEE. The V end lost 4 bases, the J end lost 2 bases, and 13 bases lay between the germline ends. The CDR3 DNA reads TGTGCCAGCAGCCCAGGGCCGGGGGCCTACGAGCAGTACTTC. As protein: CASSPGPGAYEQYF. Filled out from reference TRBV5-6 and TRBJ2-7, the complete variable domain reads DAGVTQSPTHLIKTRGQQVTLRCSPKSGHDTVSWYQQALGQGPQFIFQYYEEEERQRGNFPDRFSGHQFPNYSSELNVNALLLGDSALYLCASSPGPGAYEQYFGPGTRLTVT.

In this sample, this clonotype turned up many times. The V call is TRBV4-3, the J call TRBJ2-6; possible D gene TRBD2, 6 bases. Trimming cost V 8 bases and J 2 bases, with 19 bases left between them. CDR3 length: 17 amino acids. Looked up from germline, CDR1 is LGHNA and CDR2 is YSLEER. CDR3 nucleotides: TGCGCCAGCGGGAGGACGGAGTCCGTTACTGGGGCCAACGTCCTGACTTTC. Encoded protein: CASGRTESVTGANVLTF.

This clonotype appeared many times. The chain uses TRBV6-2 or TRBV6-3 and TRBJ2-7; possibly TRBD2 for D (5 bases). Germline CDR1 is MNHEY and CDR2 is SVGEGT. Between the trimmed V and J ends, which lost 6 bases and 3 bases, there was a span of 21 bases. The CDR3 totals 16 residues. The CDR3 DNA reads as TGTGCCAGCAGACACCGTAGGGAGCTCCTTGACTACGAGCAGTACTTC. Residues: CASRHRRELLDYEQYF.

This clonotype has ten or more counts. The DNA is omitted, as the CDR3 cannot be located on it reliably, and the CDR3 follows TCRdb's listing. J is TRBJ2-2 and V is TRBV29-1; the D call TRBD2 from the table was never checked on the DNA. The CDR3 sequence runs 12 residues, both termini included. Germline lookup yields CDR1 SQVTM and CDR2 ANQGSEA. CDR3 sequence: CSAGLRAGELFF.

This clonotype was recorded at least ten times. V and J are TRBV28 and TRBJ2-7; perhaps TRBD1 as D (5 bases). CDR3 length equals 16 residues. V was cut by 2 bases and J by 5 bases, with 19 bases left in between. The germline CDR1 and CDR2 sequences are MDHEN and SYDVKM. For the CDR3, the DNA is TGTGCCAGCAGTTTAGGTGGCGTGGGCTGGGGCGACGAGCAGTACTTC. Protein sequence: CASSLGGVGWGDEQYF. Based on the CDR3 plus reference TRBV28 and TRBJ2-7, the full variable domain is DVKVTQSSRYLVKRTGEKVFLECVQDMDHENMFWYRQDPGLGLRLIYFSYDVKMKEKGDIPEGYSVSREKKERFSLILESASTNQTSMYLCASSLGGVGWGDEQYFGPGTRLTVT.

This clonotype occurred many times. The chain is built from TRBV30 and TRBJ2-7, with 12 bases fitting TRBD2. CDR1 is GTSNPN, CDR2 SVGIG, per germline (reference sequence). The CDR3 loop spans 13 amino acids. J lost 4 bases, V lost 5 bases, and 3 bases had no gene match. The DNA for the CDR3 is TGTGCCTGGCAGGGACTAGCGGGTTACGAGCAGTACTTC. This codes for CAWQGLAGYEQYF.

This clonotype came up many times. The chain is built from TRBV18 and TRBJ1-2; TRBD1 matches at 8 bases. Germline CDR1 is KGHSH and CDR2 is LQKENI. The ends lost 0 bases at V and 7 bases at J; junction bases unmatched: 7. The CDR3 runs to 15 residues. DNA of the CDR3: TGTGCCAGCTCACCACCGGTATCCAGGGGGCTTGGCTACACCTTC. Translation: CASSPPVSRGLGYTF.

The rearrangement links TRBV19 to TRBJ2-7; 10 bases match TRBD2. The junction had 4 bases not matched to a gene; V was cut back by 6 bases and J by 2 bases. Per germline, CDR1 LNHDA and CDR2 SQIVND (reference sequence). The CDR3 runs to 14 residues. The CDR3 DNA reads as TGTGCCAGTAGCGGACTAGCGGAGACCTACGAGCAGTACTTC. Translated, it gives CASSGLAETYEQYF.

This clonotype was recorded at least ten times. V usage is TRBV6-2 or TRBV6-3 and J usage is TRBJ1-1, with 7 nucleotides matching TRBD1. Germline CDR1 is MNHEY and CDR2 is SVGEGT. The CDR3 has 17 amino acids. V shed 4 bases, J shed 1 base, and the junction held 12 bases outside the gene matches. The CDR3 spells CASSSGTDVYSNTEAFF. The CDR3 coding sequence is TGTGCCAGCAGTTCCGGGACAGATGTATATTCGAACACTGAAGCTTTCTTT.

Many counts were recorded for this clonotype. The V and J genes are TRBV2 and TRBJ2-5; 8 bases fit TRBD2. The CDR3 spans 14 residues. From germline, CDR1 is SNHLY and CDR2 FYNNEI. J lost 5 bases, V lost 4 bases, and 6 bases had no gene match. CDR3 region: CASSVAAGVETQYF. CDR3 in DNA: TGTGCCAGCAGTGTTGCAGCGGGAGTGGAGACCCAGTACTTC. Drawing the rest from reference TRBV2 and TRBJ2-5, the complete variable domain is EPEVTQTPSHQVTQMGQEVILRCVPISNHLYFYWYRQILGQKVEFLVSFYNNEISEKSEIFDDQFSVERPDGSNFTLKIRSTKLEDSAMYFCASSVAAGVETQYFGPGTRLLVL.

The gene calls are TRBV18 and TRBJ1-5, with 8 bases fitting TRBD1. J lost 3 bases, V lost 3 bases, and 4 bases had no gene match. This CDR3 has 15 amino acids. CDR1 and CDR2 from the germline V gene are KGHSH and LQKENI. The CDR3 reads CASSPGQGVNQPQHF. For the CDR3, the DNA is TGTGCCAGCTCACCCGGACAGGGCGTCAATCAGCCCCAGCATTTT.

Ten or more counts support this clonotype. This rearrangement joins TRBV20-1 to TRBJ1-2, with D unclear. V was clipped by 1 base and J by 3 bases, with 24 bases between them. Germline CDR1 DFQATT, CDR2 SNEGSKA (reference sequence). The CDR3 spans 18 residues. CDR3 in DNA: TGCAGTGCTAGAGGTGGAGGGAGTACGTATATCGGTGACTATGGCTACACCTTC. It specifies CSARGGGSTYIGDYGYTF.

In the case of this clonotype: A much larger clone differs by one base, so this may be a read error. V usage is TRBV3-1 and J usage is TRBJ2-7; D may be TRBD2 (6 bases). Per the germline V gene, CDR1 is LGHDT and CDR2 is YNNKEL (reference sequence). The CDR3 totals 13 residues. The CDR3 region is CANSMDYLREQYF. As DNA, the CDR3 is TGTGCCAACAGCATGGACTATTTGCGGGAGCAGTACTTC.

This clonotype was observed many times. CDR3 in DNA: TGTGCCAGCAGTCCTTCGGGCGTCGGGAAGGGTTCCTACGAGCAGTACTTC. The encoded protein is CASSPSGVGKGSYEQYF. The chain combines TRBV28 with TRBJ2-7, with D possibly being TRBD2 (5 bases). Trimming took off 5 bases at V and 1 base at J, with 21 bases between the two ends. The CDR3 contains 17 residues. CDR1 is MDHEN, CDR2 SYDVKM, per germline.

This clonotype appeared many times. The chain links TRBV7-2 to TRBJ2-7; D is perhaps TRBD1 (6 bases). The germline V and J ends were trimmed by 5 bases and 4 bases, with 12 bases remaining between them. Germline assignment: CDR1 SGHTA and CDR2 FQGNSA. The CDR3 extends over 13 amino acids. CDR3 bases: TGTGCCAGCAGCACAGGGTACGGGTACGAGCAGTACTTC. Translation: CASSTGYGYEQYF.

This clonotype was counted many times. This chain links TRBV10-3 with TRBJ2-2; 8 positions agree with TRBD1. Germline loops: CDR1 ENHRY, CDR2 SYGVKD. V gave up 9 bases and J gave up 4 bases; unmatched junction bases: 4. This CDR3 has 13 amino acids. CDR3 nucleotides: TGTGCCATTTGGGACAGGTCCACCGGGGAGCTGTTTTTT. It yields the protein CAIWDRSTGELFF.